This TCR beta chain was identified during a study of cytomegalovirus exposure and HLA in healthy donors. The ends lost 6 bases at V and 10 bases at J; junction bases unmatched: 6. Looked up from germline, CDR1 is MNHNS and CDR2 is SASEGT. The CDR3 consists of 14 residues. PCR primers comprised 60 Vbeta and 13 Jbeta primers. The method was immunoSEQ multiplex PCR; TCRdb's version includes in-frame clones alone and lacks a portion of them. The sample yields some 21,000 clones, of which the top ten take up around a fifth. The sequence came from a man aged 55 to 70 in good health and CMV-seropositive. The chain uses TRBV6-1 and TRBJ2-1; 13 bases are a match to TRBD2. Source material: PBMCs. CDR3 coding DNA: TGTGCCAGCAGATTAGGACTAGCGGGAGACGAGCAGTTCTTC. Its protein is CASRLGLAGDEQFF.